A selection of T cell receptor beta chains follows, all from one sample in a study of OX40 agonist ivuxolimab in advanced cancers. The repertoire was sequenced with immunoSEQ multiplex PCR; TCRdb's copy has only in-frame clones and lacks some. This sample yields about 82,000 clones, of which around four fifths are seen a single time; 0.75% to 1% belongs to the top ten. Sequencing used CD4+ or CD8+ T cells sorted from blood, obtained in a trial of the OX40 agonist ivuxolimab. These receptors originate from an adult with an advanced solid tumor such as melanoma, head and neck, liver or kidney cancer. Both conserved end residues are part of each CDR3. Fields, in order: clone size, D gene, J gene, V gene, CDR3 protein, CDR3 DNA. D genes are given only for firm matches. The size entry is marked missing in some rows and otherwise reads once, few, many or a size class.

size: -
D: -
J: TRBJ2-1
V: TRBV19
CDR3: CASSRGGRDINEQFF
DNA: TGTGCCAGTAGTAGAGGGGGGCGAGATATCAATGAGCAGTTCTTC

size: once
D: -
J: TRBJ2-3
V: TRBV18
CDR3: CASSPGRSTDTQYF
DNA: TGTGCCAGCTCACCAGGACGGAGCACAGATACGCAGTATTTT

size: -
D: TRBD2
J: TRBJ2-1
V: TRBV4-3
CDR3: CASSQVPSGGKQFF
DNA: TGCGCCAGCAGCCAAGTTCCTAGCGGGGGGAAGCAGTTCTTC

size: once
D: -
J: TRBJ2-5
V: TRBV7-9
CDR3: CASVGQETQYF
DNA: TGTGCCAGCGTGGGGCAAGAGACCCAGTACTTC

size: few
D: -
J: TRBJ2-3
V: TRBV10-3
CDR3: CAISESTGQDTQYF
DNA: TGTGCCATCAGTGAGTCGACGGGGCAAGATACGCAGTATTTT

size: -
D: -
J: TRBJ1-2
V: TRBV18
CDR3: CASSPDSNYGYTF
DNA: TGTGCCAGCTCACCGGACAGTAACTATGGCTACACCTTC

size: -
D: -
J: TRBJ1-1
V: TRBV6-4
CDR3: CASSDTQGYTEAFF
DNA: TGTGCCAGCAGTGACACACAGGGTTACACTGAAGCTTTCTTT

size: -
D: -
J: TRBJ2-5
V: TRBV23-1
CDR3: CASSHYDSYLGETQYF
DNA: TGCGCCAGCAGTCACTATGACTCCTACTTGGGGGAGACCCAGTACTTC

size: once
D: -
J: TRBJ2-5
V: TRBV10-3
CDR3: CAISREERETQYF
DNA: TGTGCCATCAGTCGGGAAGAGAGGGAGACCCAGTACTTC

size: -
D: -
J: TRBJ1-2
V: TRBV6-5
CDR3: CASSRAQTNYGYTF
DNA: TGTGCCAGCAGTAGAGCACAGACTAACTATGGCTACACCTTC

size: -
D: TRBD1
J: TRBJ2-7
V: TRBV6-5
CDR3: CATTDGTGSNEQYF
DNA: TGTGCCACCACGGACGGGACAGGGTCCAACGAGCAGTACTTC

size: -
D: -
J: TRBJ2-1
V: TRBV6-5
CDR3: CASSTGSPRNEQFF
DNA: TGTGCCAGCAGTACCGGGTCCCCGAGGAATGAGCAGTTCTTC

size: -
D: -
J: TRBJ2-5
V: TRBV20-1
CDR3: CSAFKETQYF
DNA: TGCAGTGCTTTCAAAGAGACCCAGTACTTC

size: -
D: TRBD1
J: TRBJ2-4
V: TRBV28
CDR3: CASSGPRTGGGNIQYF
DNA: TGTGCCAGCAGTGGCCCGAGGACAGGGGGTGGAAACATTCAGTACTTC

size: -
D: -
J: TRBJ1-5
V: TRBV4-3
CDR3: CASSQSGNQPQHF
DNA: TGCGCCAGCAGCCAGTCGGGGAATCAGCCCCAGCATTTT

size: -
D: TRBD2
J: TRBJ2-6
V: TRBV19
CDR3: CASSTGGGKGANVLTF
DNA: TGTGCCAGTAGTACGGGGGGAGGGAAAGGGGCCAACGTCCTGACTTTC

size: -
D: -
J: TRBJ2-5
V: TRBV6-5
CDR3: CASSYSGGGETQYF
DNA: TGTGCCAGCAGTTACTCGGGGGGTGGGGAGACCCAGTACTTC

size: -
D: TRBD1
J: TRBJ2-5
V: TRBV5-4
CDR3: CASSLTVTGEETQYF
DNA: TGTGCCAGCAGCTTGACGGTGACAGGGGAAGAGACCCAGTACTTC

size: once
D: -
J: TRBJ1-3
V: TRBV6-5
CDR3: CASSYASGNTIYF
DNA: TGTGCCAGCAGTTACGCCTCTGGAAACACCATATATTTT

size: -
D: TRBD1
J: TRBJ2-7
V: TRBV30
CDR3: CAWSQDRGRGYEQYF
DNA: TGTGCCTGGAGCCAAGACAGGGGTCGCGGCTACGAGCAGTACTTC

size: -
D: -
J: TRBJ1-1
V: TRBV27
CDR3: CASSLFMNTEAFF
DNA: TGTGCCAGCAGTTTATTCATGAACACTGAAGCTTTCTTT

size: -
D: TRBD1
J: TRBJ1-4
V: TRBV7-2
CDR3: CASSSTLGTATNEKLFF
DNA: TGTGCCAGCAGCTCAACGCTGGGGACAGCAACTAATGAAAAACTGTTTTTT

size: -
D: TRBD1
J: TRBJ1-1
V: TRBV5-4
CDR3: CASSPLDRANTEAFF
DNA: TGTGCCAGCAGCCCTCTCGACAGGGCGAACACTGAAGCTTTCTTT

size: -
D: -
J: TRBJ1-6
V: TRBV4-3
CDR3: CASSQDVGHHNSPLHF
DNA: TGCGCCAGCAGCCAAGATGTGGGACACCATAATTCACCCCTCCACTTT

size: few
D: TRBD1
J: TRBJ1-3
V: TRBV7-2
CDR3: CASSLGLQGRGNTIYF
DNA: TGTGCCAGCAGCTTAGGGCTACAGGGGAGGGGAAACACCATATATTTT

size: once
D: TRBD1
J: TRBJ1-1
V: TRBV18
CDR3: CASSPEGAGTEAFF
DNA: TGTGCCAGCTCACCAGAGGGGGCCGGTACTGAAGCTTTCTTT

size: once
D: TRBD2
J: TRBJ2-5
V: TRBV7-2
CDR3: CASSLAGGTETQYF
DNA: TGTGCCAGCAGCTTAGCGGGGGGGACCGAGACCCAGTACTTC

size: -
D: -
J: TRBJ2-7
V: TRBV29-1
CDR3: CSVVQSSYEQYF
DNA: TGCAGCGTTGTTCAGAGCTCCTACGAGCAGTACTTC

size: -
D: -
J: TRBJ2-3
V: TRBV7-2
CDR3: CASSWQKGTDTQYF
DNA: TGTGCCAGCAGCTGGCAAAAAGGGACAGATACGCAGTATTTT

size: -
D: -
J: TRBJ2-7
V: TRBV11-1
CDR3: CASSLNRDEQYF
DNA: TGTGCCAGCAGCTTAAATAGAGACGAGCAGTACTTC

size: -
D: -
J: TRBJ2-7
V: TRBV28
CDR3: CASSLPGHSYEQYF
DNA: TGTGCCAGCAGTTTACCGGGACATTCCTACGAGCAGTACTTC

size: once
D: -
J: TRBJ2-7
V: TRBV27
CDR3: CASRARDSSYEQYF
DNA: TGTGCCAGCAGGGCACGGGACTCCTCCTACGAGCAGTACTTC

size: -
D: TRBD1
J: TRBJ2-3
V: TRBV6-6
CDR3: CASSPGTGTLYTQYF
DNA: TGTGCCAGCAGCCCCGGGACAGGGACCCTATATACGCAGTATTTT

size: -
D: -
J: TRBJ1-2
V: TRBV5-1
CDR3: CASSWDGSYGYTF
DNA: TGCGCCAGCAGCTGGGACGGGAGCTATGGCTACACCTTC

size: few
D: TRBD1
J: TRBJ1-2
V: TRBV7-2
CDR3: CASSPGGQGAARYGYTF
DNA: TGTGCCAGCAGCCCCGGCGGACAGGGGGCCGCCCGCTATGGCTACACCTTC

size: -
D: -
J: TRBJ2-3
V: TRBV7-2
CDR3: CASSLGVDTQYF
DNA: TGTGCCAGCAGCTTAGGTGTAGATACGCAGTATTTT

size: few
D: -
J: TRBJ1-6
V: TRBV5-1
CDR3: CASSLEGNSPLHF
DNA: TGCGCCAGCAGCTTGGAGGGGAATTCACCCCTCCACTTT

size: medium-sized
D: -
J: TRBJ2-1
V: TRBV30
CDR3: CAWSLNNEQFF
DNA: TGTGCCTGGAGTCTGAACAATGAGCAGTTCTTC

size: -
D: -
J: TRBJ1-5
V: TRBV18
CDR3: CASSLQSRGADQPQHF
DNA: TGTGCCAGCTCACTACAGTCACGGGGGGCTGATCAGCCCCAGCATTTT

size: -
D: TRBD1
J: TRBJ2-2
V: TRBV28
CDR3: CASRWDRVGTGELFF
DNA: TGTGCCAGCAGATGGGACAGGGTGGGGACCGGGGAGCTGTTTTTT

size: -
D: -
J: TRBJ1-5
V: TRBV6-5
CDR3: CASSYAGGTGQPQHF
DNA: TGTGCCAGCAGTTACGCGGGGGGGACGGGTCAGCCCCAGCATTTT

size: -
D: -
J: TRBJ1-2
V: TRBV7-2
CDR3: CASSLAQGGQNGYTF
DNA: TGTGCCAGCAGCTTAGCTCAGGGAGGGCAGAATGGCTACACCTTC

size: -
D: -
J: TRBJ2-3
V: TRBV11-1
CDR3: CASTDYPSTTQYF
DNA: TGTGCCAGCACCGACTACCCCTCTACGACGCAGTATTTT

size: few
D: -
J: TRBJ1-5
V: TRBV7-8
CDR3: CASSLAYGTQYSNQPQHF
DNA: TGTGCCAGCAGCTTAGCTTACGGGACACAATATAGCAATCAGCCCCAGCATTTT

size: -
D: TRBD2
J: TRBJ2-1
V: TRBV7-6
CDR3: CASSFGGGNEQFF
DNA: TGTGCCAGCAGCTTCGGCGGGGGGAATGAGCAGTTCTTC

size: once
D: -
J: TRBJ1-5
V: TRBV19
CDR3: CASVDARGPQHF
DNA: TGTGCCAGTGTGGACGCCCGGGGGCCCCAGCATTTT

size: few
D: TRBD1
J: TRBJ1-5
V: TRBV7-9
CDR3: CASSGQGAGSNQPQHF
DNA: TGTGCCAGCAGCGGACAGGGGGCGGGGAGCAATCAGCCCCAGCATTTT

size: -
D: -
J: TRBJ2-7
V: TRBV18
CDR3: CASSLQGGYEQYF
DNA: TGTGCCAGCTCACTCCAGGGGGGGTACGAGCAGTACTTC

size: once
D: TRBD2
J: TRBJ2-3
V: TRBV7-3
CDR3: CASSRTSGGAWDTQYF
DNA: TGTGCCAGCAGCCGGACTAGCGGGGGGGCCTGGGATACGCAGTATTTT

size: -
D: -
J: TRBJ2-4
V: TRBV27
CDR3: CASSLAQSKNIQYF
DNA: TGTGCCAGCAGTTTAGCTCAGAGTAAAAACATTCAGTACTTC

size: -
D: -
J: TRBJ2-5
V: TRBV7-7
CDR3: CASSLLRAQETQYF
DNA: TGTGCTAGCAGCTTATTGCGGGCTCAAGAGACCCAGTACTTC

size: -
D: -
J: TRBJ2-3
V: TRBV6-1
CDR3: CASSQGLSSDTQYF
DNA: TGTGCCAGCAGCCAGGGTTTGAGTTCAGATACGCAGTATTTT

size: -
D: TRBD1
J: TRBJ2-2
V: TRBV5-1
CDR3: CASSPGTGDTGELFF
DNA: TGCGCCAGCAGCCCCGGGACAGGGGACACCGGGGAGCTGTTTTTT

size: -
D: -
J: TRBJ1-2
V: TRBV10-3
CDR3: CAISESEEWGYTF
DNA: TGTGCCATCAGTGAGTCGGAGGAATGGGGCTACACCTTC

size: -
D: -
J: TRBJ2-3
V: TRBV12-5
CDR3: CASGLGPGPVGDTQYF
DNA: TGTGCTAGTGGTTTGGGCCCTGGACCCGTCGGGGATACGCAGTATTTT

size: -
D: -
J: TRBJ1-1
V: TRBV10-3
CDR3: CAIRGVNTEAFF
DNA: TGTGCCATCAGGGGAGTGAACACTGAAGCTTTCTTT

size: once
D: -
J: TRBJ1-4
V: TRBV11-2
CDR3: CASSLSYANEKLFF
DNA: TGTGCCAGCAGCTTATCCTACGCGAATGAAAAACTGTTTTTT

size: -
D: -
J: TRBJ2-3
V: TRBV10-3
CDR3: CAIRPNTDTQYF
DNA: TGTGCCATCCGTCCGAACACAGATACGCAGTATTTT

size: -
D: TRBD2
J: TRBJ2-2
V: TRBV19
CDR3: CASSSVASGGGVTGELFF
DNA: TGTGCCAGTAGCTCGGTCGCTAGCGGGGGTGGAGTGACCGGGGAGCTGTTTTTT

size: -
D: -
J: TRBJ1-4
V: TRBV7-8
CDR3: CASSFPGRAEKLFF
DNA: TGTGCCAGCAGCTTCCCCGGCCGAGCCGAAAAACTGTTTTTT